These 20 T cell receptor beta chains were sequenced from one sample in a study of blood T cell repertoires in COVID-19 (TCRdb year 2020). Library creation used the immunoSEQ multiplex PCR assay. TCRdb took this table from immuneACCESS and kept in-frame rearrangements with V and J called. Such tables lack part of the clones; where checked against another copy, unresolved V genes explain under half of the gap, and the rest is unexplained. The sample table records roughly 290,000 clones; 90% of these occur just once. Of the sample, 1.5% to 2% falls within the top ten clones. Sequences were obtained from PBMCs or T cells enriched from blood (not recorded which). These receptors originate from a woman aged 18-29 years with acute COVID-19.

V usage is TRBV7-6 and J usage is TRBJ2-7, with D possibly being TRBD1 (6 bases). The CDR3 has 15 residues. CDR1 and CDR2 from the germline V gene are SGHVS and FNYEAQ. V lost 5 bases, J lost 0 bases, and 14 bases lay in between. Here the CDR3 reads CASSTGQFDSYEQYF. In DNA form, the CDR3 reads TGTGCCAGCAGCACCGGACAGTTCGACTCCTACGAGCAGTACTTC.

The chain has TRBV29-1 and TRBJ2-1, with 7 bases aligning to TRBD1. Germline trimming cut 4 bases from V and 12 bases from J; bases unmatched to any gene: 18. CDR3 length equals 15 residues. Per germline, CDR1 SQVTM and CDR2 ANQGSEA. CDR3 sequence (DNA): TGCAGCGTTGTGGGAGTAGGAGGACAGGCTGTGTGGCAGTTCTTC. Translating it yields CSVVGVGGQAVWQFF.

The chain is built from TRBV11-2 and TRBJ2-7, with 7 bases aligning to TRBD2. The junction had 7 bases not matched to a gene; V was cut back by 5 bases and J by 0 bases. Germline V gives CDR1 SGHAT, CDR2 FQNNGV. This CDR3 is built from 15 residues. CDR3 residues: CASSRSGQSSYEQYF. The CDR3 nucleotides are TGTGCCAGCAGCCGTAGCGGGCAGAGCTCCTACGAGCAGTACTTC.

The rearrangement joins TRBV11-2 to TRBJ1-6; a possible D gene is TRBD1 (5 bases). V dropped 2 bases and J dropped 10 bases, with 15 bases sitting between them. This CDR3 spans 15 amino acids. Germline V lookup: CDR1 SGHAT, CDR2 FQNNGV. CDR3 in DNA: TGTGCCAGCAGCTTATACGCAGGGTACGGCTCACCCCTCCACTTT. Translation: CASSLYAGYGSPLHF. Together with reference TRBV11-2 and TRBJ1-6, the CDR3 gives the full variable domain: EAGVAQSPRYKIIEKRQSVAFWCNPISGHATLYWYQQILGQGPKLLIQFQNNGVVDDSQLPKDRFSAERLKGVDSTLKIQPAKLEDSAVYLCASSLYAGYGSPLHFGNGTRLTVT.

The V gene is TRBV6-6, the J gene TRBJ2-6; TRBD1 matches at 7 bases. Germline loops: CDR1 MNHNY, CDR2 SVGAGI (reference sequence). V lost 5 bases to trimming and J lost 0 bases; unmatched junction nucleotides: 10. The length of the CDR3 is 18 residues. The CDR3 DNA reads TGTGCCAGCAGTCTCCGGGACAGTACTATCTCTGGGGCCAACGTCCTGACTTTC. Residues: CASSLRDSTISGANVLTF.

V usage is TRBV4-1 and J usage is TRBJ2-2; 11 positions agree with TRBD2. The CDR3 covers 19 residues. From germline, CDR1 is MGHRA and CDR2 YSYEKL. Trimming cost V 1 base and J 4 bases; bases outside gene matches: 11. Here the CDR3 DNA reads TGCGCCAGCAGCCAAGTTAGCGGGAGGGCCTTTCTCCCCACCGGGGAGCTGTTTTTT. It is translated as CASSQVSGRAFLPTGELFF.

CDR3 amino acids: CASSQEGTGGRTYEQYF. The CDR3 bases are TGCGCCAGCAGCCAAGAGGGTACAGGGGGCAGGACCTACGAGCAGTACTTC. The rearrangement uses TRBV4-1 and TRBJ2-7, with TRBD1 matching over 9 bases. The CDR3 sequence is 17 residues long. With 0 bases clipped from V and 2 bases from J, the junction kept 8 bases outside the gene matches. The germline V gene has CDR1 MGHRA and CDR2 YSYEKL.

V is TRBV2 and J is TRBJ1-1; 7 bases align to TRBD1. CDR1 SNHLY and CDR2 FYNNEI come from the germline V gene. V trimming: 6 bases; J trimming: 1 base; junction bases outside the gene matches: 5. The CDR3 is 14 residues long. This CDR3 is CASRRQGGNTEAFF. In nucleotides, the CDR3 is TGTGCCAGCAGGAGACAGGGTGGGAACACTGAAGCTTTCTTT.

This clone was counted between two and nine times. The CDR3 DNA reads as TGTGCCAGCTCGCCGGGACTAGCGGGTCACGAGCAGTACTTC. Protein sequence: CASSPGLAGHEQYF. The rearrangement joins TRBV18 to TRBJ2-7; TRBD2 matches at 12 bases. This CDR3 has 14 amino acids. Germline CDR1 KGHSH, CDR2 LQKENI. V gave up 6 bases and J gave up 5 bases; unmatched junction bases: 5.

In DNA, the CDR3 is TGTGCCTCGGGGCGGGAGTCGTGGGAGCAGTACTTC. Encoded protein: CASGRESWEQYF. V usage is TRBV7-8 and J usage is TRBJ2-7; TRBD2 aligns across 7 bases. The CDR3 consists of 12 residues. The germline gives CDR1 SGHVS, CDR2 FQNEAQ. The ends lost 11 bases at V and 7 bases at J; junction bases unmatched: 11.

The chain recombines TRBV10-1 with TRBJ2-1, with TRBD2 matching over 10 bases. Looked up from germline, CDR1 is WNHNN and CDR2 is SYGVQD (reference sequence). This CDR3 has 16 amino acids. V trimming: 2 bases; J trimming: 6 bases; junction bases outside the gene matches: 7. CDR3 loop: CASSEQGRTSGNEQFF. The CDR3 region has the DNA TGCGCCAGCAGTGAGCAGGGGCGGACTAGCGGCAATGAGCAGTTCTTC.

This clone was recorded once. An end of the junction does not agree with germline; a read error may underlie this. DNA of the CDR3: TGTGCCAGCAGGTTAGCGGGACTAGCGGGGGATCAGGCGCAGTATTTT. This gives the protein CASRLAGLAGDQAQYF. The chain carries TRBV11-2 and TRBJ2-3, with 14 bases aligning to TRBD2. The CDR3 has 16 residues. Germline V CDR1 and CDR2: SGHAT, FQNNGV.

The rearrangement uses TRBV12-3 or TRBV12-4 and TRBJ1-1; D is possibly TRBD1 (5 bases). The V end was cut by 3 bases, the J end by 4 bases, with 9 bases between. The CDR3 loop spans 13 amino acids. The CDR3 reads CASSFGGTTEAFF. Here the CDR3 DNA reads TGTGCCAGCAGTTTCGGGGGGACCACTGAAGCTTTCTTT.

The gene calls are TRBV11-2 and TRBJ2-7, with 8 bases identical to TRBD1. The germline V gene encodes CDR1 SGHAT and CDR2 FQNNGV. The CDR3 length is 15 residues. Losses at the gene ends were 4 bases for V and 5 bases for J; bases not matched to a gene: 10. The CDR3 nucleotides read TGTGCCAGCAGCTCTAGCCGGGACAGGAACAACGAGCAGTACTTC. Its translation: CASSSSRDRNNEQYF.

The CDR3 protein is CASSPGQGAVGLFF. CDR3 in DNA: TGTGCCAGCAGTCCAGGACAGGGGGCAGTTGGACTGTTTTTT. The chain recombines TRBV27 with TRBJ1-4, with TRBD1 matching 11 bases. The length of the CDR3 is 14 residues. Germline assignment: CDR1 MNHEY and CDR2 SMNVEV (reference sequence). Unmatched junction bases numbered 9, after V lost 5 bases and J lost 13 bases.

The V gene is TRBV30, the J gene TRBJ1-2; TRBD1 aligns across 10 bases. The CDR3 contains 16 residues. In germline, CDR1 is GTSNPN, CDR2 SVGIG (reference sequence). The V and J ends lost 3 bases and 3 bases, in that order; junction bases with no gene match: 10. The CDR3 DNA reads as TGTGCCTGGAGAAAAACCGGGACAGGGGCTCACTATGGCTACACCTTC. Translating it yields CAWRKTGTGAHYGYTF.

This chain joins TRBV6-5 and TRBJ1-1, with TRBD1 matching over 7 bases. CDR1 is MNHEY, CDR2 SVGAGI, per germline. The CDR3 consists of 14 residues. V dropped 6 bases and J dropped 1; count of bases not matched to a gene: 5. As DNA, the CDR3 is TGTGCCAGCAGGAGACAGGGTTCGAACACTGAAGCTTTCTTT. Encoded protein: CASRRQGSNTEAFF.

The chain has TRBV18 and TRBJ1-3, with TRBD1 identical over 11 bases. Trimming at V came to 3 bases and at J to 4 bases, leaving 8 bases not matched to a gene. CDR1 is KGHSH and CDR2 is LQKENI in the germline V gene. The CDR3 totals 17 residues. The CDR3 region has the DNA TGTGCCAGCTCACCCGTAGGACAGGGGGCTACGGGAAACACCATATATTTT. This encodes CASSPVGQGATGNTIYF.

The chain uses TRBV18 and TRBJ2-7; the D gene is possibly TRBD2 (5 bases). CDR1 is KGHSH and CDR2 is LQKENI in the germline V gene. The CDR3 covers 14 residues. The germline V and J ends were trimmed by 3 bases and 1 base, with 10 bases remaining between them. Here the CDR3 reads CASSPEDGSYEQYF. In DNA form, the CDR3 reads TGTGCCAGCTCACCGGAGGACGGGTCCTACGAGCAGTACTTC.

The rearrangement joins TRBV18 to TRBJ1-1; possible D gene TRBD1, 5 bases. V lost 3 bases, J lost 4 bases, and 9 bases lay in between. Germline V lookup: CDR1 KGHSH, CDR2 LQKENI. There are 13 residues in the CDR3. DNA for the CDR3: TGTGCCAGCTCACCGCAGGGCGGCACTGAAGCTTTCTTT. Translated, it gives CASSPQGGTEAFF.